This T cell receptor (beta chain) is drawn from a study of T cell responses to AZD1222 COVID-19 vaccine. For this clone: Its antigen is unidentified.

Here immunoSEQ multiplex PCR was the method, and the copy in TCRdb shows in-frame clones only, minus some. The sample lists approximately 140,000 clones, 93% occurring once. The study's findings and limits: Within unmutated variant regions lay the reported targets of nearly half of spike-specific TCRs.

V was cut by 0 bases and J by 4 bases, with 10 bases left in between. The V gene's germline CDR1 is SGDLS and CDR2 YYNGEE. The CDR3 is 15 residues long. Source: peripheral blood, taken on day 0 of AZD1222 vaccination. The V gene is TRBV9, the J gene TRBJ2-2; D call uncertain. This clonotype was obtained from an adult in good health. CDR3 nucleotides: TGTGCCAGCAGCGTAGATAGGACCACCACCGGGGAGCTGTTTTTT. It specifies CASSVDRTTTGELFF.